This T cell receptor beta chain was documented in a study of T cell responses to AZD1222 COVID-19 vaccine. Generated by immunoSEQ multiplex PCR, the TCRdb table keeps only in-frame clones and is missing some. Among some 200,000 clones listed, roughly 92% were seen once. The CDR3 is 20 residues long. V shed 4 bases and J 1 base; nucleotides not matched to a gene: 19. In germline, CDR1 is SGHRS, CDR2 YFSETQ. The receptor comes from an adult in good health. The genes are TRBV5-1 and TRBJ1-1; 10 positions match TRBD1. Sample: peripheral blood, taken on day 0 of AZD1222 vaccination. The CDR3 loop reads CASSPSHRRTGGIGNTEAFF. Here the CDR3 DNA reads TGCGCCAGCAGCCCCTCCCACCGAAGGACAGGGGGAATAGGGAACACTGAAGCTTTCTTT. Full variable domain (missing parts from reference TRBV5-1 and TRBJ1-1): KAGVTQTPRYLIKTRGQQVTLSCSPISGHRSVSWYQQTPGQGLQFLFEYFSETQRNKGNFPGRFSGRQFSNSRSEMNVSTLELGDSALYLCASSPSHRRTGGIGNTEAFFGQGTRLTVV.